This T cell receptor beta chain was observed in a study of metastatic and nonmetastatic thyroid tumors. Study as a whole: Samples came from malignant and benign thyroid patients, and repertoires were compared across blood and tumor or nodule tissue.

To note about this clone: Its cognate antigen is unknown.

In the original workflow: The distant-metastasis classifier for papillary thyroid cancer was built from CDR3 differences across clinicopathological groups. TCRdb reassembled clones from the PCR reads with MiXCR. The V and J calls, along with clone size, are taken from TCRdb and not from the paper's own processing. In the table there are about 19,000 clones, roughly 36% of which are singletons. Study findings and constraints: The study reportedly found significantly higher TCR beta diversity in malignant thyroid tumors than benign nodules, in blood and tumor.

Trimming cost V 0 bases and J 6 bases, with 13 bases left between them. The CDR3 runs 15 residues. Looked up from germline, CDR1 is LNHNV and CDR2 is YYDKDF (reference sequence). No patient had received any treatment before thyroid surgery. The sequence was collected from a female donor with papillary thyroid cancer or a benign thyroid nodule (not recorded which). Some clones in this sample may be carry-over from other donors' samples. The sequenced sample consisted of tumor tissue. The chain combines TRBV15 with TRBJ2-3, with D possibly being TRBD2 (6 bases). CDR3 DNA: TGTGCCACCAGCAGAGATAGAGCAGGGAGGGATACGCAGTATTTT. Protein sequence: CATSRDRAGRDTQYF. The full variable domain, completed using reference TRBV15 and TRBJ2-3, is DAMVIQNPRYQVTQFGKPVTLSCSQTLNHNVMYWYQQKSSQAPKLLFHYYDKDFNNEADTPDNFQSRRPNTSFCFLDIRSPGLGDTAMYLCATSRDRAGRDTQYFGPGTRLTVL.